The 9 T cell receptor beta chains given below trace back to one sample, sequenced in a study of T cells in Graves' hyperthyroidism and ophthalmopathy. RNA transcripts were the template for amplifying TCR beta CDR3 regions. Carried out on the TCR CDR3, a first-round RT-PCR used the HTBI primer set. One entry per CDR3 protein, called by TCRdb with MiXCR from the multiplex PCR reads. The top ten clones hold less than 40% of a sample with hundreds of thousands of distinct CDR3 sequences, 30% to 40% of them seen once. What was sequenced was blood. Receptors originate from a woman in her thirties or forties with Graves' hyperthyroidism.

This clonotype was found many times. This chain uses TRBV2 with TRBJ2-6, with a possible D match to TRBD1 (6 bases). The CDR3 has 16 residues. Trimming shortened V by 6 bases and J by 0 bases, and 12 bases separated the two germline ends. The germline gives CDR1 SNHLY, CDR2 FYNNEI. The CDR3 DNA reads TGTGCCAGCAGACGGGACACCTACTCTGGGGCCAACGTCCTGACTTTC. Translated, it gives CASRRDTYSGANVLTF.

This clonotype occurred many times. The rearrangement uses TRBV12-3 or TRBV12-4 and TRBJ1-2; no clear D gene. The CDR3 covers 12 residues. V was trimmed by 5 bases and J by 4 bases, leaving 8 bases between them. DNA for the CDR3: TGTGCCAGCAGTATTCGCATCTATGGCTACACCTTC. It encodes CASSIRIYGYTF.

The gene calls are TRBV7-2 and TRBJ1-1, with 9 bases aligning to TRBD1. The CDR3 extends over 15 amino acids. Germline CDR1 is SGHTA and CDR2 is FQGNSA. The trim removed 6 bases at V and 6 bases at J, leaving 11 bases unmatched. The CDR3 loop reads CASSFSTGGVAEAFF. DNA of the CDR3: TGTGCCAGCAGTTTTTCGACAGGGGGGGTGGCTGAAGCTTTCTTT.

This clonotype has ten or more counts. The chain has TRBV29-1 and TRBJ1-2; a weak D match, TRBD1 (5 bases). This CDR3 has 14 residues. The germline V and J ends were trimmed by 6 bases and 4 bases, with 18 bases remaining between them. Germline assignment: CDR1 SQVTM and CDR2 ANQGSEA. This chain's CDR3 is CSVEQAGGSYGYTF. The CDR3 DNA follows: TGCAGCGTCGAACAGGCCGGGGGAAGCTATGGCTACACCTTC.

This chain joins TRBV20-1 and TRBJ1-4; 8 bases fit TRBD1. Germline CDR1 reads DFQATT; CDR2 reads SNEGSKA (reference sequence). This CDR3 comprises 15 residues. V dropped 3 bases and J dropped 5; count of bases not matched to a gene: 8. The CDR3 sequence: CSASPNRGANEKLFF. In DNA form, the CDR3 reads TGCAGTGCTAGCCCAAACAGGGGGGCAAATGAAAAACTGTTTTTT.

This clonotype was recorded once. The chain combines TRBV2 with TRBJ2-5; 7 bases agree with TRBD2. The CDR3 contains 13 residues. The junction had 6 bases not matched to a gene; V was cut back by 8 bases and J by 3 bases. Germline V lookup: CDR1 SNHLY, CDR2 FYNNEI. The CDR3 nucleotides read TGTGCCAGCCTGGGAGGGCCTAAAGAGACCCAGTACTTC. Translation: CASLGGPKETQYF.

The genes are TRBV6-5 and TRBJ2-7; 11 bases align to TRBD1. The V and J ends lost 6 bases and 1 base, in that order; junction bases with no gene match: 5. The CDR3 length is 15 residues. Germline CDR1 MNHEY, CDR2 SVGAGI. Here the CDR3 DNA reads TGTGCCAGCAGGGTCGGACAGGGGGCGTCCTACGAGCAGTACTTC. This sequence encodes CASRVGQGASYEQYF.

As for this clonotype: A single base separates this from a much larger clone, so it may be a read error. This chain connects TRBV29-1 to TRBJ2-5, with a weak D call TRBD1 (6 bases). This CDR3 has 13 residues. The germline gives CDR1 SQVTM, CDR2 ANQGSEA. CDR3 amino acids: CSVDGQTQETQCF. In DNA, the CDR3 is TGCAGCGTAGATGGACAGACCCAAGAGACCCAGTGCTTC.

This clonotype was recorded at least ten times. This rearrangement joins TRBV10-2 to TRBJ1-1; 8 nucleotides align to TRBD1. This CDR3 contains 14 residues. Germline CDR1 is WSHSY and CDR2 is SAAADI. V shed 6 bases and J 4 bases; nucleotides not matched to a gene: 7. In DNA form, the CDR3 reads TGCGCCAGCAGAGTACAGGGGGGAGGCACTGAAGCTTTCTTT. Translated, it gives CASRVQGGGTEAFF.